A selection of T cell receptor beta chains follows, all from one sample in a study of CD8 T cells in Susac syndrome. TCRdb reprocessed the immunoSEQ multiplex PCR reads via MiXCR and lists one record per CDR3 protein. The table records 200,000 to 250,000 distinct CDR3 sequences, about 93% of them present only once. Sample: CD8+ T cells from PBMCs. The receptors derive from a human donor with multiple sclerosis. The CDR3 runs from the conserved cysteine through the conserved F or W. A D gene is named only where the DNA matches it firmly. Clone sizes are given selectively: once, few, many, or a class where the clone is expanded.

CDR3aa: CANLGGVTEAFF
CDR3nt: TGTGCCAACCTAGGGGGGGTTACTGAAGCTTTCTTT
j_gene: TRBJ1-1
d_gene: NA
v_gene: TRBV2
abundance: NA

CDR3aa: CASSQDPGRIGNEQFF
CDR3nt: TGTGCCAGCAGCCAAGATCCCGGGAGGATTGGCAATGAGCAGTTCTTC
j_gene: TRBJ2-1
d_gene: TRBD2
v_gene: TRBV4-2
abundance: NA

CDR3aa: CSASPGPRSYEQYF
CDR3nt: TGCAGTGCTAGTCCGGGACCCCGCTCCTACGAGCAGTACTTC
j_gene: TRBJ2-7
d_gene: NA
v_gene: TRBV20-1
abundance: NA

CDR3aa: CAISDSNSYEQYF
CDR3nt: TGTGCCATCAGTGATTCCAATTCCTACGAGCAGTACTTC
j_gene: TRBJ2-7
d_gene: NA
v_gene: TRBV10-3
abundance: once

CDR3aa: CSALGLGETQYF
CDR3nt: TGCAGTGCCCTGGGACTAGGGGAGACCCAGTACTTC
j_gene: TRBJ2-5
d_gene: TRBD2
v_gene: TRBV20-1
abundance: few

CDR3aa: CASSLTPGQNTEAFF
CDR3nt: TGTGCCAGCAGCTTGACCCCGGGACAAAACACTGAAGCTTTCTTT
j_gene: TRBJ1-1
d_gene: NA
v_gene: TRBV5-6
abundance: NA

CDR3aa: CSVEPDRSYGYTF
CDR3nt: TGCAGCGTTGAGCCGGACAGGAGCTATGGCTACACCTTC
j_gene: TRBJ1-2
d_gene: TRBD1
v_gene: TRBV29-1
abundance: NA

CDR3aa: CATSDLRRGDTQYF
CDR3nt: TGTGCCACCAGTGATTTACGAAGGGGGGATACGCAGTATTTT
j_gene: TRBJ2-3
d_gene: NA
v_gene: TRBV24-1
abundance: NA

CDR3aa: CSARDSGLNTEAFF
CDR3nt: TGCAGTGCTAGAGATTCAGGGTTGAACACTGAAGCTTTCTTT
j_gene: TRBJ1-1
d_gene: NA
v_gene: TRBV20-1
abundance: NA

CDR3aa: CASSIAGGGAYEQYF
CDR3nt: TGTGCCAGTAGTATAGCCGGGGGAGGGGCCTACGAGCAGTACTTC
j_gene: TRBJ2-7
d_gene: TRBD2
v_gene: TRBV19
abundance: NA

CDR3aa: CASSLSTGTDTQYF
CDR3nt: TGTGCCAGCAGTTTATCGACAGGCACAGATACGCAGTATTTT
j_gene: TRBJ2-3
d_gene: NA
v_gene: TRBV27
abundance: NA

CDR3aa: CASSLASRQAIGQPQHF
CDR3nt: TGTGCCAGCAGCTTAGCGTCTAGGCAGGCCATCGGTCAGCCCCAGCATTTT
j_gene: TRBJ1-5
d_gene: NA
v_gene: TRBV7-2
abundance: NA

CDR3aa: CASSHPLARDGYTF
CDR3nt: TGTGCCAGCAGCCACCCCTTAGCTAGGGATGGCTACACCTTC
j_gene: TRBJ1-2
d_gene: NA
v_gene: TRBV7-9
abundance: NA

CDR3aa: CASSTGTYEAFF
CDR3nt: TGTGCCAGCAGCACCGGGACGTATGAAGCTTTCTTT
j_gene: TRBJ1-1
d_gene: NA
v_gene: TRBV2
abundance: once

CDR3aa: CASSVGTERDEKLFF
CDR3nt: TGTGCCAGCAGCGTAGGGACAGAGAGAGATGAAAAACTGTTTTTT
j_gene: TRBJ1-4
d_gene: NA
v_gene: TRBV9
abundance: NA

CDR3aa: CSVRGGDLAYEQYF
CDR3nt: TGCAGTGTCAGAGGTGGGGATCTGGCCTACGAGCAGTACTTC
j_gene: TRBJ2-7
d_gene: NA
v_gene: TRBV20-1
abundance: NA

CDR3aa: CASSVGGVGSYEQYF
CDR3nt: TGTGCCAGCAGCGTAGGGGGGGTCGGCTCCTACGAGCAGTACTTC
j_gene: TRBJ2-7
d_gene: NA
v_gene: TRBV9
abundance: NA

CDR3aa: CASSPGANTGELFF
CDR3nt: TGTGCCAGCAGCCCGGGGGCGAACACCGGGGAGCTGTTTTTT
j_gene: TRBJ2-2
d_gene: NA
v_gene: TRBV9
abundance: few

CDR3aa: CASSFIGLVSVLSSPDTQYF
CDR3nt: TGTGCCAGCAGCTTTATTGGACTAGTATCGGTCCTTAGTAGCCCAGATACGCAGTATTTT
j_gene: TRBJ2-3
d_gene: TRBD2
v_gene: TRBV7-8
abundance: NA

CDR3aa: CSAREAGGGVIEQFF
CDR3nt: TGCAGTGCTAGAGAAGCGGGAGGGGGGGTTATAGAGCAGTTCTTC
j_gene: TRBJ2-1
d_gene: TRBD2
v_gene: TRBV20-1
abundance: NA

CDR3aa: CASSQGGTGAWTDTQYF
CDR3nt: TGCGCCAGCAGCCAAGGGGGGACAGGGGCTTGGACAGATACGCAGTATTTT
j_gene: TRBJ2-3
d_gene: TRBD1
v_gene: TRBV4-3
abundance: NA

CDR3aa: CASSVYGAEAFF
CDR3nt: TGTGCCAGCAGCGTATACGGCGCTGAAGCTTTCTTT
j_gene: TRBJ1-1
d_gene: NA
v_gene: TRBV9
abundance: NA

CDR3aa: CASSMAGPAHEQYF
CDR3nt: TGTGCCAGTAGTATGGCAGGCCCTGCCCACGAGCAGTACTTC
j_gene: TRBJ2-7
d_gene: NA
v_gene: TRBV19
abundance: NA

CDR3aa: CASSFPGRYGYTF
CDR3nt: TGTGCCAGCAGTTTTCCGGGGCGCTATGGCTACACCTTC
j_gene: TRBJ1-2
d_gene: NA
v_gene: TRBV12-3/TRBV12-4
abundance: NA

CDR3aa: CAIGNEQFF
CDR3nt: TGTGCCATCGGCAATGAGCAGTTCTTC
j_gene: TRBJ2-1
d_gene: NA
v_gene: TRBV10-3
abundance: NA

CDR3aa: CASSLRTRRAYGYTF
CDR3nt: TGTGCCAGCAGTTTAAGGACACGGAGGGCCTATGGCTACACCTTC
j_gene: TRBJ1-2
d_gene: NA
v_gene: TRBV28
abundance: NA

CDR3aa: CASSPGPRGHSNTEAFF
CDR3nt: TGTGCCAGCAGCCCAGGCCCCAGGGGCCATTCGAACACTGAAGCTTTCTTT
j_gene: TRBJ1-1
d_gene: NA
v_gene: TRBV9
abundance: NA

CDR3aa: CAWSSLRQGELDGYTF
CDR3nt: TGTGCCTGGAGCTCACTAAGACAGGGGGAGTTGGATGGCTACACCTTC
j_gene: TRBJ1-2
d_gene: TRBD1
v_gene: TRBV30
abundance: NA

CDR3aa: CASSLFPTEQYF
CDR3nt: TGTGCCAGCAGCTTGTTCCCTACCGAGCAGTACTTC
j_gene: TRBJ2-7
d_gene: NA
v_gene: TRBV5-6
abundance: once

CDR3aa: CASIWGGLPEETQYF
CDR3nt: TGTGCCAGCATCTGGGGCGGGCTACCCGAAGAGACCCAGTACTTC
j_gene: TRBJ2-5
d_gene: NA
v_gene: TRBV5-6
abundance: NA

CDR3aa: CSARDGAGRLSYEQYF
CDR3nt: TGCAGTGCTAGAGATGGGGCAGGGAGGTTATCCTACGAGCAGTACTTC
j_gene: TRBJ2-7
d_gene: NA
v_gene: TRBV20-1
abundance: NA

CDR3aa: CSARGYEQGPKDTQYF
CDR3nt: TGCAGTGCTAGAGGGTACGAACAGGGCCCGAAGGATACGCAGTATTTT
j_gene: TRBJ2-3
d_gene: NA
v_gene: TRBV20-1
abundance: once

CDR3aa: CASRGQGNEQYF
CDR3nt: TGTGCCAGTAGAGGGCAGGGGAACGAGCAGTACTTC
j_gene: TRBJ2-7
d_gene: NA
v_gene: TRBV19
abundance: NA

CDR3aa: CASSTWDHDSYNEQFF
CDR3nt: TGTGCCAGCAGCACATGGGACCACGACTCCTACAATGAGCAGTTCTTC
j_gene: TRBJ2-1
d_gene: NA
v_gene: TRBV7-6
abundance: NA

CDR3aa: CASSYAAEAFF
CDR3nt: TGTGCCAGCAGTTACGCGGCTGAAGCTTTCTTT
j_gene: TRBJ1-1
d_gene: NA
v_gene: TRBV6-6
abundance: NA

CDR3aa: CASSIDGTSVEQFF
CDR3nt: TGTGCCAGTAGTATAGATGGGACTAGCGTTGAGCAGTTCTTC
j_gene: TRBJ2-1
d_gene: TRBD2
v_gene: TRBV19
abundance: NA

CDR3aa: CASSPMTSGQGNQPQHF
CDR3nt: TGTGCCAGCAGCCCCATGACGTCGGGACAGGGCAATCAGCCCCAGCATTTT
j_gene: TRBJ1-5
d_gene: TRBD1
v_gene: TRBV7-9
abundance: NA

CDR3aa: CSVDVQASMEAFF
CDR3nt: TGCAGCGTTGACGTTCAGGCTTCCATGGAAGCTTTCTTT
j_gene: TRBJ1-1
d_gene: NA
v_gene: TRBV29-1
abundance: few

CDR3aa: CAWSTGQVDNEQFF
CDR3nt: TGTGCCTGGAGCACGGGACAGGTTGACAATGAGCAGTTCTTC
j_gene: TRBJ2-1
d_gene: TRBD1
v_gene: TRBV30
abundance: NA

CDR3aa: CSVEGQGFDTF
CDR3nt: TGCAGCGTTGAGGGACAGGGGTTCGACACCTTC
j_gene: TRBJ1-2
d_gene: TRBD1
v_gene: TRBV29-1
abundance: NA

CDR3aa: CASTSGTSTDTQYF
CDR3nt: TGTGCCAGCACCAGCGGAACTAGCACAGATACGCAGTATTTT
j_gene: TRBJ2-3
d_gene: NA
v_gene: TRBV12-3/TRBV12-4
abundance: NA

CDR3aa: CASRGGSINEQYF
CDR3nt: TGTGCCAGCCGGGGGGGCAGCATTAACGAGCAGTACTTC
j_gene: TRBJ2-7
d_gene: TRBD2
v_gene: TRBV6-6
abundance: NA

CDR3aa: CATGSTDTEAFF
CDR3nt: TGTGCCACGGGGAGTACGGACACTGAAGCTTTCTTT
j_gene: TRBJ1-1
d_gene: NA
v_gene: TRBV24-1
abundance: NA

CDR3aa: CASSVEVGTGELFF
CDR3nt: TGTGCCAGCAGCGTAGAGGTCGGAACCGGGGAGCTGTTTTTT
j_gene: TRBJ2-2
d_gene: NA
v_gene: TRBV9
abundance: NA

CDR3aa: CASSFWGGYEQYF
CDR3nt: TGTGCCAGCAGCTTCTGGGGGGGGTACGAGCAGTACTTC
j_gene: TRBJ2-7
d_gene: TRBD2
v_gene: TRBV7-2
abundance: NA

CDR3aa: CSVVDIYGYTF
CDR3nt: TGCAGCGTTGTAGATATCTATGGCTACACCTTC
j_gene: TRBJ1-2
d_gene: NA
v_gene: TRBV29-1
abundance: NA

CDR3aa: CAINAGALPYGYTF
CDR3nt: TGTGCCATCAATGCGGGTGCCTTACCATATGGCTACACCTTC
j_gene: TRBJ1-2
d_gene: NA
v_gene: TRBV10-3
abundance: NA

CDR3aa: CAISGVSQETQYF
CDR3nt: TGTGCCATCAGTGGGGTTAGCCAAGAGACCCAGTACTTC
j_gene: TRBJ2-5
d_gene: NA
v_gene: TRBV10-3
abundance: NA

CDR3aa: CASSQDPGGGNYGYTF
CDR3nt: TGCGCCAGCAGCCAAGATCCAGGGGGGGGCAACTATGGCTACACCTTC
j_gene: TRBJ1-2
d_gene: TRBD1
v_gene: TRBV4-1
abundance: NA

CDR3aa: CASNRAGANVLTF
CDR3nt: TGTGCCAGTAATAGGGCTGGGGCCAACGTCCTGACTTTC
j_gene: TRBJ2-6
d_gene: NA
v_gene: TRBV19
abundance: NA

CDR3aa: CASSLHPELPNTGELFF
CDR3nt: TGTGCCAGCAGTCTTCACCCGGAGTTACCGAACACCGGGGAGCTGTTTTTT
j_gene: TRBJ2-2
d_gene: NA
v_gene: TRBV7-9
abundance: NA

CDR3aa: CASSLLGGTEAFF
CDR3nt: TGTGCCAGCAGCTTATTGGGTGGCACTGAAGCTTTCTTT
j_gene: TRBJ1-1
d_gene: NA
v_gene: TRBV7-9
abundance: NA

CDR3aa: CASMGISYEQYF
CDR3nt: TGTGCCAGCATGGGAATTTCCTACGAGCAGTACTTC
j_gene: TRBJ2-7
d_gene: NA
v_gene: TRBV6-6
abundance: once

CDR3aa: CASSYFGGTVAEAFF
CDR3nt: TGTGCCAGCAGTTATTTCGGGGGGACGGTCGCTGAAGCTTTCTTT
j_gene: TRBJ1-1
d_gene: NA
v_gene: TRBV6-5
abundance: NA